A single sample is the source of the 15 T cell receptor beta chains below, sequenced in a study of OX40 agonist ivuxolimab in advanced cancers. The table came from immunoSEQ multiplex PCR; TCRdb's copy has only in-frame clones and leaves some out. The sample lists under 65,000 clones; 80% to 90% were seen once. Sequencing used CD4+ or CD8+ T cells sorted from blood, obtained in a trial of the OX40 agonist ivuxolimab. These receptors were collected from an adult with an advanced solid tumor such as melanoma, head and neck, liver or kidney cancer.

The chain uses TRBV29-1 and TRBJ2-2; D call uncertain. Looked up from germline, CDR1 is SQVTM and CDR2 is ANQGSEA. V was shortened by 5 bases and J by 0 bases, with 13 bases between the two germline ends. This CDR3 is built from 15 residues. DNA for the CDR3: TGCAGCGTTACCCGACCTACACCGAACACCGGGGAGCTGTTTTTT. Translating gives CSVTRPTPNTGELFF.

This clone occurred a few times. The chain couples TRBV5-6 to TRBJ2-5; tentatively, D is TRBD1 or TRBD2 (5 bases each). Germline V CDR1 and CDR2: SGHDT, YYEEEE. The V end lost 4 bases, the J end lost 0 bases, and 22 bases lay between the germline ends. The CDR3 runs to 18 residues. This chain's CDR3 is CASSTRDLMQRYQETQYF. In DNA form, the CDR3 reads TGTGCCAGCAGCACCCGGGACCTTATGCAGCGGTACCAAGAGACCCAGTACTTC.

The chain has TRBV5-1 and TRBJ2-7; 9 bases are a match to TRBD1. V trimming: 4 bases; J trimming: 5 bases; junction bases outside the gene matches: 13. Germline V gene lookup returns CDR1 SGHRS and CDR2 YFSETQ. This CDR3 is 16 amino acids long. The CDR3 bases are TGCGCCAGCAGCCAAGACATGGACAGGGGTTTCAACGAGCAGTACTTC. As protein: CASSQDMDRGFNEQYF.

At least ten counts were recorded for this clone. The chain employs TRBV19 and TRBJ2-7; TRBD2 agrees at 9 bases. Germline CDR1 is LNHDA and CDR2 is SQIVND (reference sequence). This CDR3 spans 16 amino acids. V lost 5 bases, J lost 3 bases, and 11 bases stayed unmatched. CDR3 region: CASSFSYSGRGYEQYF. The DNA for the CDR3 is TGTGCCAGTAGTTTCTCCTATAGCGGGAGAGGCTACGAGCAGTACTTC.

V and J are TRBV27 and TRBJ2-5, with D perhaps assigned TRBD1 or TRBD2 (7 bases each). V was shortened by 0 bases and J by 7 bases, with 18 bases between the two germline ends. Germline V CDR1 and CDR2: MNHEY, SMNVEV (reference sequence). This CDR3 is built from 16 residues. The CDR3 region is CASSLSTRGGMGTQYF. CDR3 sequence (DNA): TGTGCCAGCAGTTTATCGACCAGGGGGGGAATGGGGACCCAGTACTTC.

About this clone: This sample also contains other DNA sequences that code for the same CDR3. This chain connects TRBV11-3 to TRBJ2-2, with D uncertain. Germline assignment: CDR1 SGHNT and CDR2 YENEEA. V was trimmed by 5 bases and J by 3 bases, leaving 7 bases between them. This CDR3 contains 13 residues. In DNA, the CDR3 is TGTGCCAGCAGCCTGGAAGACACCGGGGAGCTGTTTTTT. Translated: CASSLEDTGELFF.

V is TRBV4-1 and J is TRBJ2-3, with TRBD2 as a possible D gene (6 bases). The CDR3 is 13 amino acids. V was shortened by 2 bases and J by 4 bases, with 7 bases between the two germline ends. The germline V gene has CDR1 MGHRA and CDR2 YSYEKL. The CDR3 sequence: CASSQREADTQYF. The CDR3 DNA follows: TGCGCCAGCAGCCAAAGGGAGGCAGATACGCAGTATTTT.

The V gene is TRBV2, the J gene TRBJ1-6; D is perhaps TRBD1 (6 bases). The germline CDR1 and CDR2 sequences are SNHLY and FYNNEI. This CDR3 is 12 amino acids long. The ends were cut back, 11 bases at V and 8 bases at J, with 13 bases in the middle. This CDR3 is CARQGGDSPLHF. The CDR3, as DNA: TGTGCCCGTCAAGGGGGGGATTCACCCCTCCACTTT.

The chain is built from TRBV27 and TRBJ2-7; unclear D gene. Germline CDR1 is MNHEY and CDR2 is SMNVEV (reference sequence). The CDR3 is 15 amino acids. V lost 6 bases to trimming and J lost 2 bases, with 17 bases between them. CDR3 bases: TGTGCCAGCAGCCATCTTCCGGACCGCACCTACGAGCAGTACTTC. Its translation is CASSHLPDRTYEQYF.

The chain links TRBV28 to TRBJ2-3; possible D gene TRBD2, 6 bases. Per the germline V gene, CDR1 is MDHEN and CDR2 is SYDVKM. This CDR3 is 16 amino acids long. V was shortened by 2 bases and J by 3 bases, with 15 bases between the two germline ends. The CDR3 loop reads CASSLRFGGVTDTQYF. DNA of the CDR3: TGTGCCAGCAGTTTAAGGTTTGGCGGGGTAACAGATACGCAGTATTTT.

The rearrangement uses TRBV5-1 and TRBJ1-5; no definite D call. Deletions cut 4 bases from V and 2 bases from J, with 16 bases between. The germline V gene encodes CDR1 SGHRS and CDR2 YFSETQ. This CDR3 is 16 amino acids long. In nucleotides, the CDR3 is TGCGCCAGCAGCCCGTCCGTGGGTGAGGGCAATCAGCCCCAGCATTTT. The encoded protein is CASSPSVGEGNQPQHF.

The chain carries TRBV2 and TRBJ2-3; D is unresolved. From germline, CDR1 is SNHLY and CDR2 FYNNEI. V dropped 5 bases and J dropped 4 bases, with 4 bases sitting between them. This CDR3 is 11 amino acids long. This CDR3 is CASSTPDTQYF. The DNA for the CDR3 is TGTGCCAGCAGTACCCCAGATACGCAGTATTTT.

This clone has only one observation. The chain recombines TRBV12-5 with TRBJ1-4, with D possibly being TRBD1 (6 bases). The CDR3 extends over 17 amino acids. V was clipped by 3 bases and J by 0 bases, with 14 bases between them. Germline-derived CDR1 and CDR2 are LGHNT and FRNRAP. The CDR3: CASGFPQGSATNEKLFF. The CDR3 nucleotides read TGTGCTAGTGGTTTCCCACAGGGTTCCGCAACTAATGAAAAACTGTTTTTT.

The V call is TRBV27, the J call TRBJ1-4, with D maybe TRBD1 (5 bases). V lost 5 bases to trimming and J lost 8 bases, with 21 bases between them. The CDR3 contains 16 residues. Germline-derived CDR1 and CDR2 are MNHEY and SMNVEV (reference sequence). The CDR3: CASSRVFTGRSEKLFF. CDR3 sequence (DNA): TGTGCCAGCAGTCGAGTGTTCACGGGGCGCTCCGAAAAACTGTTTTTT.

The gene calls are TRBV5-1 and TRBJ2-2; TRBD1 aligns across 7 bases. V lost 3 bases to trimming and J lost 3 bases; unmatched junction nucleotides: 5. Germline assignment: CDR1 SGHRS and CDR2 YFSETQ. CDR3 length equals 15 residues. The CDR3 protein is CASSSMTGYTGELFF. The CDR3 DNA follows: TGCGCCAGCAGCTCCATGACAGGGTACACCGGGGAGCTGTTTTTT.